This T cell receptor (beta chain) was profiled in a study of blood T cell repertoires in COVID-19 (dated by TCRdb to the early 2020s). Describing the broader study: Samples from collaborators originated in the United States, Italy and Spain and spanned both the acute and convalescent phases of COVID-19. Samples were obtained from the ongoing ImmuneRACE study (first 160 participants) and from 1,254 subjects provided by 6 global collaborators. The material from the prospective study consisted of cDNA or gDNA derived from T cells, B-cell-depleted T cells, or PBMCs. Sample metadata almost always included a de-identified subject ID, COVID-19 status, age in years and sex. Deeply sampled blood TCRbeta repertoires from subjects exposed to, actively infected with, or recovered from COVID-19 were included in the dataset. The repertoires were released in a freely available public database intended as a resource for research on the immune response to SARS-CoV-2. Where HLA class I and class II types were available, the types were taken from metadata supplied by the sample provider, not from assay-based typing. Summary of the overall study and its limitations: Clinical and demographic metadata were provided uncurated, with the amount varying by source and participant.

TCRbeta CDR3 regions were amplified from genomic DNA using the immunoSEQ Assay, a bias-controlled multiplex PCR. Under the source paper's analysis protocol: The number of nucleated cells in each sample was estimated by amplification of reference gene primers within the assay. To quantify the absolute abundance of each unique TCRbeta CDR3 rearrangement, sequence reads were collapsed and filtered. Productive Simpson clonality was computed per sample as the square root of Simpson's diversity index over productive rearrangements. In TCRdb, the immuneACCESS table is reduced to in-frame sequences with V and J assigned. These tables do not hold every clone; where another copy was compared, an unresolved V gene accounts for under half, and the others remain unexplained. That table supplies the V and J calls and clone size; D and trimming were determined from the DNA. This sample holds tens of thousands of clones; approximately 80% were observed only once. 5% to 6.5% of the sample is taken by the ten largest.

With regard to this clone: Its target antigen remains unknown. Base qualities are not recorded, but no much larger clone differs from it by a single base.

V has 2 bases trimmed and J has 5 bases trimmed; junction bases matching no gene number 3. Sequences KGHDR (CDR1) and SFDVKD (CDR2) are obtained from the germline V gene. From cysteine to phenylalanine, the CDR3 is 15 amino acids long. Left in the record is the CDR3 DNA by itself, 45 bases read in frame from the first base. Collaborating institutions collected whole blood in K2EDTA tubes following their own protocols. For TCRbeta analysis, collaborator samples were shipped as frozen whole blood, as isolated PBMCs, or as DNA extracted from either sample type. The rearrangement joined TRBV24-1 to TRBJ2-1; TRBD2 aligns with 9 central bases. This receptor was identified in a woman in her sixties or seventies with acute or convalescent COVID-19. The sequencing input was peripheral blood. Here is the DNA: TGTGCCACCAGTGATTATAGCGGGGGAAACAATGAGCAGTTCTTC. Its translation reads: CATSDYSGGNNEQFF.